The rows below give T cell receptor beta chains drawn from one sample of a study of blood T cell repertoires in COVID-19. Clones were sequenced by immunoSEQ multiplex PCR, and TCRdb holds only the in-frame ones, with some missing. The sample carries fewer than 200,000 clones, approximately 85% recorded once. Sequenced input: peripheral blood. Source of these receptors: a man aged 35-49 years with acute or convalescent COVID-19. CDR3s include the opening cysteine and the closing phenylalanine or tryptophan. The order of the fields is D gene, V gene, clone size, J gene, CDR3 protein, CDR3 DNA. A D gene is named only where the DNA matches it firmly. Rows give clone size only sometimes, using once, few, many, or a class for an expanded clone.

D gene: -
V gene: TRBV7-9
clone size: -
J gene: TRBJ1-6
CDR3 protein: CASSGGNNSPLHF
CDR3 DNA: TGTGCCAGCAGCGGGGGGAATAATTCACCCCTCCACTTT

D gene: TRBD1
V gene: TRBV6-1
clone size: few
J gene: TRBJ1-4
CDR3 protein: CASSEVTGRNEKLFF
CDR3 DNA: TGTGCCAGCAGTGAAGTGACAGGGAGGAATGAAAAACTGTTTTTT

D gene: TRBD1
V gene: TRBV11-2
clone size: -
J gene: TRBJ1-2
CDR3 protein: CASSALRLDREKGYTF
CDR3 DNA: TGTGCCAGCAGCGCTCTTCGCTTGGACAGGGAAAAAGGCTACACCTTC

D gene: TRBD2
V gene: TRBV7-2
clone size: -
J gene: TRBJ2-4
CDR3 protein: CASSTSTGGGAKNIQYF
CDR3 DNA: TGTGCCAGCAGCACCAGCACTGGGGGGGGAGCCAAAAACATTCAGTACTTC

D gene: TRBD1
V gene: TRBV5-1
clone size: -
J gene: TRBJ1-1
CDR3 protein: CASSIDRAAEAFF
CDR3 DNA: TGCGCCAGCAGCATAGACAGGGCTGCTGAAGCTTTCTTT

D gene: -
V gene: TRBV30
clone size: -
J gene: TRBJ2-7
CDR3 protein: CAPLTDYEQYF
CDR3 DNA: TGTGCCCCACTGACAGATTACGAGCAGTACTTC

D gene: -
V gene: TRBV5-6
clone size: -
J gene: TRBJ2-1
CDR3 protein: CASSRSSREVFF
CDR3 DNA: TGTGCCAGCAGCCGTTCCTCCAGGGAGGTATTCTTC

D gene: -
V gene: TRBV6-5
clone size: -
J gene: TRBJ1-6
CDR3 protein: CASTDPGGYNSPLHF
CDR3 DNA: TGTGCCAGCACCGATCCGGGGGGGTATAATTCACCCCTCCACTTT

D gene: TRBD1
V gene: TRBV7-2
clone size: -
J gene: TRBJ1-2
CDR3 protein: CASSAPGTGGGYTF
CDR3 DNA: TGTGCCAGCAGCGCACCTGGGACAGGGGGTGGCTACACCTTC

D gene: -
V gene: TRBV12-3/TRBV12-4
clone size: -
J gene: TRBJ1-3
CDR3 protein: CASSLIGNTIYF
CDR3 DNA: TGTGCCAGCAGTCTAATTGGAAACACCATATATTTT

D gene: TRBD1
V gene: TRBV28
clone size: -
J gene: TRBJ1-6
CDR3 protein: CASSYYQGGIRDSPLHF
CDR3 DNA: TGTGCCAGCAGTTACTACCAGGGGGGAATTAGGGATTCACCCCTCCACTTT

D gene: TRBD1
V gene: TRBV5-5
clone size: -
J gene: TRBJ2-4
CDR3 protein: CASSLGDRATKNIQYF
CDR3 DNA: TGTGCCAGCAGCTTGGGCGACAGGGCAACCAAAAACATTCAGTACTTC

D gene: -
V gene: TRBV4-2
clone size: once
J gene: TRBJ2-3
CDR3 protein: CASSQHSPSDSQLLDTQYF
CDR3 DNA: TGTGCCAGCAGCCAACACTCACCCTCGGACTCACAATTACTAGATACGCAGTATTTT

D gene: TRBD2
V gene: TRBV5-1
clone size: -
J gene: TRBJ2-5
CDR3 protein: CASSLNGGFQETQYF
CDR3 DNA: TGCGCCAGCAGCTTGAACGGGGGGTTCCAAGAGACCCAGTACTTC

D gene: TRBD1
V gene: TRBV7-2
clone size: -
J gene: TRBJ1-3
CDR3 protein: CASSPHAQGAGNTIYF
CDR3 DNA: TGTGCCAGCAGCCCGCACGCACAGGGGGCTGGAAACACCATATATTTT

D gene: -
V gene: TRBV6-5
clone size: -
J gene: TRBJ1-1
CDR3 protein: CASSRDKPRNTEAFF
CDR3 DNA: TGTGCCAGCAGTCGAGACAAACCGAGGAACACTGAAGCTTTCTTT

D gene: -
V gene: TRBV5-1
clone size: -
J gene: TRBJ2-1
CDR3 protein: CASSLTNAYNEQFF
CDR3 DNA: TGCGCCAGCAGCTTGACTAATGCCTACAATGAGCAGTTCTTC

D gene: -
V gene: TRBV7-9
clone size: once
J gene: TRBJ2-3
CDR3 protein: CASSLAHSTDTQYF
CDR3 DNA: TGTGCCAGCAGCTTAGCACACAGCACAGATACGCAGTATTTT

D gene: -
V gene: TRBV5-4
clone size: -
J gene: TRBJ1-4
CDR3 protein: CASSLAKGAATNEKLFF
CDR3 DNA: TGTGCCAGCAGCTTGGCCAAAGGGGCTGCAACTAATGAAAAACTGTTTTTT

D gene: TRBD2
V gene: TRBV7-2
clone size: -
J gene: TRBJ2-7
CDR3 protein: CASSLGAGEYYEQYF
CDR3 DNA: TGTGCCAGCAGCTTAGGAGCGGGGGAGTACTACGAGCAGTACTTC

D gene: -
V gene: TRBV19
clone size: few
J gene: TRBJ1-4
CDR3 protein: CASSILAGEKLFF
CDR3 DNA: TGTGCCAGTAGTATATTAGCCGGAGAAAAACTGTTTTTT

D gene: TRBD1
V gene: TRBV28
clone size: -
J gene: TRBJ1-4
CDR3 protein: CAAGTGGEKLFF
CDR3 DNA: TGTGCCGCCGGGACAGGGGGTGAAAAACTGTTTTTT

D gene: -
V gene: TRBV19
clone size: -
J gene: TRBJ1-2
CDR3 protein: CASSLRGNRENYGYTF
CDR3 DNA: TGTGCCAGTAGTCTACGGGGAAACAGGGAGAATTATGGCTACACCTTC

D gene: TRBD1
V gene: TRBV15
clone size: -
J gene: TRBJ1-2
CDR3 protein: CATSRDDRGADGYTF
CDR3 DNA: TGTGCCACCAGCAGAGATGACAGGGGAGCGGATGGCTACACCTTC

D gene: -
V gene: TRBV5-1
clone size: -
J gene: TRBJ1-1
CDR3 protein: CASSRTDTNTEAFF
CDR3 DNA: TGCGCCAGTAGTCGGACGGACACGAACACTGAAGCTTTCTTT

D gene: TRBD1
V gene: TRBV6-5
clone size: -
J gene: TRBJ1-2
CDR3 protein: CASYQRQGYGYTF
CDR3 DNA: TGTGCCAGCTACCAACGACAGGGGTATGGCTACACCTTC

D gene: TRBD1
V gene: TRBV2
clone size: -
J gene: TRBJ1-1
CDR3 protein: CASSDLLRDRGRGAFF
CDR3 DNA: TGTGCCAGCAGTGACCTACTTCGGGACAGGGGGCGCGGAGCTTTCTTT

D gene: TRBD1
V gene: TRBV6-2/TRBV6-3
clone size: -
J gene: TRBJ1-1
CDR3 protein: CASSTGTVPEAFF
CDR3 DNA: TGTGCCAGCAGTACTGGGACAGTCCCCGAAGCTTTCTTT

D gene: -
V gene: TRBV5-1
clone size: -
J gene: TRBJ2-2
CDR3 protein: CASSAGRQPRTGELFF
CDR3 DNA: TGCGCCAGCAGCGCTGGGCGACAGCCACGCACCGGGGAGCTGTTTTTT

D gene: -
V gene: TRBV7-9
clone size: -
J gene: TRBJ1-6
CDR3 protein: CASSSTGPNSPLHF
CDR3 DNA: TGTGCCAGCAGCTCGACAGGCCCGAATTCACCCCTCCACTTT

D gene: -
V gene: TRBV28
clone size: -
J gene: TRBJ1-1
CDR3 protein: CASSLSGGTEAFF
CDR3 DNA: TGTGCCAGCAGTTTATCCGGGGGGACTGAAGCTTTCTTT

D gene: TRBD1
V gene: TRBV29-1
clone size: -
J gene: TRBJ2-1
CDR3 protein: CSSYRDSQFF
CDR3 DNA: TGCAGCTCGTACCGGGACAGTCAGTTCTTC

D gene: -
V gene: TRBV10-1
clone size: -
J gene: TRBJ1-1
CDR3 protein: CAPMGGARINEAFF
CDR3 DNA: TGCGCCCCCATGGGGGGGGCGCGGATTAATGAAGCTTTCTTT

D gene: -
V gene: TRBV2
clone size: -
J gene: TRBJ1-1
CDR3 protein: CASSDGQINVNTEAFF
CDR3 DNA: TGTGCCAGCAGTGACGGACAGATTAATGTGAACACTGAAGCTTTCTTT

D gene: TRBD1
V gene: TRBV11-2
clone size: -
J gene: TRBJ2-4
CDR3 protein: CASSLDLGTGAPYF
CDR3 DNA: TGTGCCAGCAGCTTAGATCTTGGGACAGGGGCCCCGTACTTC

D gene: -
V gene: TRBV7-9
clone size: once
J gene: TRBJ1-3
CDR3 protein: CASSPWGEGFSGNTIYF
CDR3 DNA: TGTGCCAGCAGCCCATGGGGGGAGGGCTTTTCTGGAAACACCATATATTTT

D gene: -
V gene: TRBV6-5
clone size: -
J gene: TRBJ2-7
CDR3 protein: CASSLRQGSLEQYF
CDR3 DNA: TGTGCCAGCAGTTTACGCCAGGGCTCCCTCGAGCAGTACTTC

D gene: TRBD2
V gene: TRBV27
clone size: -
J gene: TRBJ2-3
CDR3 protein: CASGGGADTQYF
CDR3 DNA: TGTGCCAGCGGGGGAGGGGCAGATACGCAGTATTTT

D gene: -
V gene: TRBV5-4
clone size: -
J gene: TRBJ1-1
CDR3 protein: CASSLDSMNTEAFF
CDR3 DNA: TGTGCCAGCAGCTTGGACAGCATGAACACTGAAGCTTTCTTT

D gene: TRBD1
V gene: TRBV5-8
clone size: -
J gene: TRBJ1-5
CDR3 protein: CASSLGTTGGQPQHF
CDR3 DNA: TGTGCCAGCAGCTTGGGTACGACAGGGGGTCAGCCCCAGCATTTT

D gene: TRBD1
V gene: TRBV29-1
clone size: -
J gene: TRBJ2-1
CDR3 protein: CSVRTGGGSYNEQFF
CDR3 DNA: TGCAGCGTGCGGACAGGGGGCGGCTCCTACAATGAGCAGTTCTTC

D gene: TRBD1
V gene: TRBV7-3
clone size: -
J gene: TRBJ1-2
CDR3 protein: CASSPNPGQGLMGGYTF
CDR3 DNA: TGTGCCAGCAGTCCCAATCCGGGACAGGGGCTAATGGGTGGCTACACCTTC

D gene: TRBD1
V gene: TRBV3-1/TRBV3-2
clone size: -
J gene: TRBJ1-6
CDR3 protein: CASSQEGQQNSPLHF
CDR3 DNA: TGTGCCAGCAGCCAGGAGGGACAGCAAAATTCACCCCTCCACTTT

D gene: TRBD1
V gene: TRBV18
clone size: -
J gene: TRBJ1-2
CDR3 protein: CASSRGTGVGYGYTF
CDR3 DNA: TGTGCCAGCTCACGTGGGACAGGGGTAGGCTATGGCTACACCTTC

D gene: TRBD2
V gene: TRBV5-1
clone size: -
J gene: TRBJ2-5
CDR3 protein: CASSLTGLAQETQYF
CDR3 DNA: TGCGCCAGCAGCCTAACCGGACTAGCTCAAGAGACCCAGTACTTC

D gene: -
V gene: TRBV6-1
clone size: once
J gene: TRBJ1-1
CDR3 protein: CASREVGGTEAFF
CDR3 DNA: TGTGCCAGCAGGGAAGTGGGGGGAACTGAAGCTTTCTTT

D gene: TRBD2
V gene: TRBV6-2/TRBV6-3
clone size: -
J gene: TRBJ2-1
CDR3 protein: CASSYSRESSYNEQFF
CDR3 DNA: TGTGCCAGCAGTTACTCGCGGGAGAGCTCCTACAATGAGCAGTTCTTC

D gene: -
V gene: TRBV28
clone size: -
J gene: TRBJ1-5
CDR3 protein: CASSLYAVGQPQHF
CDR3 DNA: TGTGCCAGCAGTTTATACGCAGTCGGGCAGCCCCAGCATTTT

D gene: TRBD2
V gene: TRBV7-2
clone size: -
J gene: TRBJ2-5
CDR3 protein: CASTTSVKETQYF
CDR3 DNA: TGTGCCAGCACCACTAGCGTTAAAGAGACCCAGTACTTC

D gene: -
V gene: TRBV2
clone size: few
J gene: TRBJ1-1
CDR3 protein: CASSEPRTGIEAFF
CDR3 DNA: TGTGCCAGCAGTGAGCCCAGGACTGGTATTGAAGCTTTCTTT

D gene: TRBD1
V gene: TRBV7-2
clone size: -
J gene: TRBJ2-7
CDR3 protein: CASSPTTGALSYEQYF
CDR3 DNA: TGTGCCAGCAGCCCAACTACAGGGGCCCTCTCCTACGAGCAGTACTTC

D gene: -
V gene: TRBV5-4
clone size: -
J gene: TRBJ1-1
CDR3 protein: CASSLERAGRPGAFF
CDR3 DNA: TGTGCCAGCAGCCTGGAAAGGGCTGGGCGGCCGGGGGCTTTCTTT

D gene: TRBD2
V gene: TRBV19
clone size: -
J gene: TRBJ2-7
CDR3 protein: CASSSPSGGRYEQYF
CDR3 DNA: TGTGCCAGTAGCAGTCCTAGCGGGGGCCGCTACGAGCAGTACTTC

D gene: TRBD2
V gene: TRBV7-9
clone size: -
J gene: TRBJ2-1
CDR3 protein: CASSPRTSSDEQFF
CDR3 DNA: TGTGCCAGCAGCCCTAGGACTAGTTCAGATGAGCAGTTCTTC

D gene: -
V gene: TRBV11-2
clone size: -
J gene: TRBJ2-7
CDR3 protein: CASRLDRVLAYEQYF
CDR3 DNA: TGTGCCAGCAGACTCGATCGGGTCCTAGCCTACGAGCAGTACTTC

D gene: TRBD1
V gene: TRBV19
clone size: -
J gene: TRBJ1-2
CDR3 protein: CASSDRGRFYGYTF
CDR3 DNA: TGTGCCAGTAGTGACAGGGGCCGGTTCTATGGCTACACCTTC

D gene: -
V gene: TRBV6-5
clone size: -
J gene: TRBJ1-1
CDR3 protein: CASSPPTVNTEAFF
CDR3 DNA: TGTGCCAGCAGTCCGCCGACAGTGAACACTGAAGCTTTCTTT

D gene: TRBD2
V gene: TRBV6-5
clone size: -
J gene: TRBJ2-5
CDR3 protein: CASGQLAGGPETQYF
CDR3 DNA: TGTGCCAGCGGCCAACTAGCGGGGGGGCCTGAGACCCAGTACTTC